These 6 T cell receptor beta chains share one sample of origin, sequenced in a study of cytomegalovirus exposure and HLA in healthy donors. Primers: 60 Vbeta forward and 13 Jbeta reverse. Assay: immunoSEQ multiplex PCR; the TCRdb copy retains only in-frame clones and omits some. The sample records roughly 120,000 clones, about four fifths being singletons. Source material: PBMCs. The receptors originated from a man aged 18 to 35 in good health and CMV-seronegative.

J is TRBJ2-1 and V is TRBV30, with D perhaps TRBD2 (5 bases). Germline CDR1 and CDR2: GTSNPN and SVGIG (reference sequence). The CDR3 runs 12 residues. The chain's CDR3 is CAWRVFYNEQFF. The CDR3 region has the DNA TGTGCATGGCGGGTTTTCTACAATGAGCAGTTCTTC.

The V gene is TRBV2, the J gene TRBJ2-5, with 13 nucleotides matching TRBD2. The J segment lost 4 bases and the V segment lost 3 bases, leaving 2 bases of the junction unmatched. CDR1 is SNHLY, CDR2 FYNNEI, per germline. The CDR3 spans 15 residues. CDR3 in DNA: TGTGCCAGCAGTGACCGGACTAGCGGGAGAGAGACCCAGTACTTC. Its translation: CASSDRTSGRETQYF.

The rearrangement joins TRBV11-1 to TRBJ1-6; TRBD1 matches 8 bases. This CDR3 spans 15 amino acids. The V and J ends lost 4 bases and 8 bases, in that order; junction bases with no gene match: 7. Germline V gives CDR1 SGHAT, CDR2 FQDESV (reference sequence). The CDR3 coding sequence is TGTGCCAGCAGCTCAGGGACAGGAGCCTATTCACCCCTCCACTTT. It codes for CASSSGTGAYSPLHF.

In this sample, this clone turned up a few times. The V call is TRBV7-9, the J call TRBJ2-7; D may be TRBD1 (5 bases). Trimming pared 4 bases from V and 3 bases from J, leaving 13 bases between. Per the germline V gene, CDR1 is SEHNR and CDR2 is FQNEAQ (reference sequence). The CDR3 extends over 14 amino acids. The DNA of the CDR3 is TGTGCCAGCAGCTCTCCAGGGCACCTCTACGAGCAGTACTTC. Amino acid sequence: CASSSPGHLYEQYF.

The chain joins TRBV6-5 to TRBJ1-1, with D perhaps TRBD1 (6 bases). Germline CDR1 MNHEY, CDR2 SVGAGI. CDR3 size: 15 residues. Trimming took 1 base from V and 3 from J, leaving 12 bases between them. CDR3 DNA sequence: TGTGCCAGCAGTTACTTGGGGGCAATGTACACTGAAGCTTTCTTT. This gives the protein CASSYLGAMYTEAFF.

Comment on this clone: Other DNA sequences in this specimen translate into the identical CDR3. The V and J genes are TRBV7-9 and TRBJ2-3; TRBD1 might be the D (6 bases). V was clipped by 5 bases and J by 0 bases, with 12 bases between them. This CDR3 is 15 amino acids long. Germline loops: CDR1 SEHNR, CDR2 FQNEAQ (reference sequence). The DNA of the CDR3 is TGTGCCAGCAGCCCTCGGACAGCTAGCACAGATACGCAGTATTTT. Its protein product is CASSPRTASTDTQYF. Drawing the rest from reference TRBV7-9 and TRBJ2-3, the complete variable domain is DTGVSQNPRHKITKRGQNVTFRCDPISEHNRLYWYRQTLGQGPEFLTYFQNEAQLEKSRLLSDRFSAERPKGSFSTLEIQRTEQGDSAMYLCASSPRTASTDTQYFGPGTRLTVL.